This entry lists 13 T cell receptor beta chains sequenced from one sample in a study of cytomegalovirus exposure and HLA in healthy donors (dated by TCRdb to about 2017). Libraries came from the immunoSEQ multiplex PCR assay. For the multiplex PCR, a mixture combining 60 forward primers for TCR Vbeta segments and 13 reverse primers for TCR Jbeta segments was used. TCRdb retrieved this table from immuneACCESS and kept in-frame rearrangements only. Not all clones are present; in checked studies, unresolved V genes account for under half, and no reason is known for the remainder. In all, the sample holds more than 80,000 clones, and 55% to 65% of those were seen once. Together, the top ten hold approximately 15% of the sample. Sequencing used PBMCs. The receptors were sampled from a woman in her thirties or forties in good health and CMV-seropositive.

A few counts support this clone. No DNA is shown, since the ends of the CDR3 on it are uncertain; the CDR3 is the one TCRdb lists. The rearrangement joins TRBV6-5 to TRBJ1-2; TRBD1 reflects the table's D call only, with no check against the DNA. The CDR3 spans 15 residues, counting both ends. Germline V gene lookup returns CDR1 MNHEY and CDR2 SVGAGI. The CDR3 region is CASSSSNRGQVGYTF.

V and J are TRBV28 and TRBJ1-4, with D possibly being TRBD1 (5 bases). The V end lost 7 bases, the J end lost 8 bases, and 20 bases lay between the germline ends. Germline loops: CDR1 MDHEN, CDR2 SYDVKM. This CDR3 has 15 amino acids. Written as DNA, the CDR3 is TGTGCCAGCATATCCCCCGGTGGGGCGGGAGAAAAACTGTTTTTT. Translation: CASISPGGAGEKLFF.

V and J are TRBV28 and TRBJ2-5; 7 positions agree with TRBD2. Germline V gives CDR1 MDHEN, CDR2 SYDVKM. The CDR3 runs 14 residues. The ends lost 10 bases at V and 7 bases at J; junction bases unmatched: 15. The CDR3 DNA sequence: TGTGCCACCAACTCCCGTGGGGGGGAAGGGACCCAGTACTTC. It codes for CATNSRGGEGTQYF.

This clone came up once. The chain links TRBV7-2 to TRBJ1-2; 7 bases line up with TRBD1. CDR1 SGHTA and CDR2 FQGNSA come from the germline V gene. The CDR3 is 15 amino acids. The V and J ends lost 0 bases and 3 bases, in that order; junction bases with no gene match: 4. Here the CDR3 reads CASSLAFTGDYGYTF. CDR3 sequence (DNA): TGTGCCAGCAGCTTAGCGTTTACAGGGGACTATGGCTACACCTTC.

The chain carries TRBV7-2 and TRBJ2-5; D possibly corresponds to TRBD1 (5 bases). The CDR3 has 12 residues. Germline V gene data show CDR1 as SGHTA and CDR2 as FQGNSA. V lost 8 bases, J lost 3 bases, and 10 bases lay in between. Here the CDR3 reads CASGASEETQYF. CDR3 sequence (DNA): TGTGCCAGCGGGGCTAGTGAAGAGACCCAGTACTTC. The variable domain in full, with the rest retrieved from reference TRBV7-2 and TRBJ2-5, is GAGVSQSPSNKVTEKGKDVELRCDPISGHTALYWYRQSLGQGLEFLIYFQGNSAPDKSGLPSDRFSAERTGGSVSTLTIQRTQQEDSAVYLCASGASEETQYFGPGTRLLVL.

The V call is TRBV28, the J call TRBJ1-5; tentatively, D is TRBD1 (5 bases). The CDR3 consists of 17 residues. The germline V gene has CDR1 MDHEN and CDR2 SYDVKM. Trimming shortened V by 4 bases and J by 2 bases, and 18 bases separated the two germline ends. The CDR3 coding sequence is TGTGCCAGCAGTTGGGGGATAGGAGGGCTCGGCAATCAGCCCCAGCATTTT. Its translation is CASSWGIGGLGNQPQHF.

This clone was counted between two and nine times. This chain joins TRBV25-1 and TRBJ2-1; D is uncertain. CDR3 length: 16 residues. V lost 1 base, J lost 0 bases, and 10 bases lay in between. Germline V gene sequence: CDR1 MGHDK, CDR2 SYGVNS. In nucleotides, the CDR3 is TGTGCCAGCAGTGAATCCGGTTTTAGCTCCTACAATGAGCAGTTCTTC. The encoded protein is CASSESGFSSYNEQFF.

The chain couples TRBV7-9 to TRBJ1-2; D is unclear. The CDR3 length is 15 residues. CDR1 is SEHNR and CDR2 is FQNEAQ in the germline V gene (reference sequence). Between the trimmed V and J ends, which lost 1 base and 3 bases, there was a span of 12 bases. The CDR3 coding sequence is TGTGCCAGCAGCTTAGTTGGCAGGAATGACTATGGCTACACCTTC. Amino acid sequence: CASSLVGRNDYGYTF.

This clone was seen a few times. This chain connects TRBV28 to TRBJ2-7; D is undetermined. The ends were cut back, 2 bases at V and 3 bases at J, with 8 bases in the middle. The CDR3 runs to 13 residues. The germline gives CDR1 MDHEN, CDR2 SYDVKM. The CDR3 DNA reads as TGTGCCAGCAGTTTAGTATCCGTCTACGAGCAGTACTTC. Protein: CASSLVSVYEQYF.

This clone was counted between two and nine times. The chain carries TRBV2 and TRBJ2-7; 11 nucleotides align to TRBD2. Germline V CDR1 and CDR2: SNHLY, FYNNEI. The V segment lost 2 bases and the J segment 5 bases; nucleotides outside the gene matches: 11. The CDR3 covers 17 residues. The CDR3 DNA reads TGTGCCAGCAGTGAATTTAGCGGGAGGGCCAAATCAGACGAGCAGTACTTC. Amino acid sequence: CASSEFSGRAKSDEQYF.

J is TRBJ2-1 and V is TRBV25-1; no clear D. The V and J ends lost 4 bases and 3 bases respectively, with 16 bases between them. This CDR3 is 16 amino acids long. Germline CDR1 and CDR2: MGHDK and SYGVNS. The chain's CDR3 is CASSAESVPLYNEQFF. As DNA, the CDR3 is TGTGCCAGCAGTGCAGAATCAGTCCCTCTCTACAATGAGCAGTTCTTC.

This chain connects TRBV4-3 to TRBJ2-2; a possible D gene is TRBD2 (5 bases). The CDR3 sequence is 17 residues long. The V end lost 0 bases, the J end lost 5 bases, and 16 bases lay between the germline ends. CDR1 and CDR2 (germline): LGHNA, YSLEER. The CDR3 loop reads CASSQDPGGSGTGELFF. Here the CDR3 DNA reads TGCGCCAGCAGCCAAGATCCCGGTGGGAGTGGAACCGGGGAGCTGTTTTTT.

The chain has TRBV5-4 and TRBJ2-7, with 11 bases fitting TRBD2. Unmatched junction bases numbered 4, after V lost 5 bases and J lost 0 bases. Germline lookup yields CDR1 SGHNT and CDR2 YYREEE (reference sequence). The CDR3 has 15 residues. The CDR3 region has the DNA TGTGCCAGCAGGCCAGGACTAGCGGGCTCCTACGAGCAGTACTTC. It is translated as CASRPGLAGSYEQYF.